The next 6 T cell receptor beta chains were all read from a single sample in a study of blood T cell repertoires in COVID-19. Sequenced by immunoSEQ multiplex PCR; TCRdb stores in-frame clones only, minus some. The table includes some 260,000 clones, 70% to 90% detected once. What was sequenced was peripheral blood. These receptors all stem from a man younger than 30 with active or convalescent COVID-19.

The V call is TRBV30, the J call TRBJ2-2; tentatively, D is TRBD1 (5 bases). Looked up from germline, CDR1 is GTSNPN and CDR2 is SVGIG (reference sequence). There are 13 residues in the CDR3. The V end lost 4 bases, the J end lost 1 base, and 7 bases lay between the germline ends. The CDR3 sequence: CAWTTGNTGELFF. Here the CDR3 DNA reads TGTGCCTGGACTACAGGGAACACCGGGGAGCTGTTTTTT.

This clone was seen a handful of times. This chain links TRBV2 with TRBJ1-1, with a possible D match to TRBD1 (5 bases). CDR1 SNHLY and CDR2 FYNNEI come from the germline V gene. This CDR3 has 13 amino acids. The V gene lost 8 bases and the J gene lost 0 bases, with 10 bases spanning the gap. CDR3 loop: CASGQGMNTEAFF. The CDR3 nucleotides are TGTGCCAGCGGGCAGGGCATGAACACTGAAGCTTTCTTT.

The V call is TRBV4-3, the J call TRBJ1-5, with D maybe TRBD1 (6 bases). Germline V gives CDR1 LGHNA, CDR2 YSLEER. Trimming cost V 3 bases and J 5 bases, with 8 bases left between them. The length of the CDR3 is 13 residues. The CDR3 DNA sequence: TGCGCCAGCAGCCAGACAGGTTATCAGCCCCAGCATTTT. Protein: CASSQTGYQPQHF.

The CDR3 sequence is CASSQVAGGEWRAFF. CDR3 sequence (DNA): TGCGCCAGCAGCCAAGTAGCTGGGGGCGAATGGAGAGCTTTCTTT. The rearrangement uses TRBV4-1 and TRBJ1-1; TRBD1 is a possible D gene (6 bases). The CDR3 has 15 residues. Germline V gives CDR1 MGHRA, CDR2 YSYEKL. V lost 1 base and J 10 bases, leaving 19 bases between the germline ends.

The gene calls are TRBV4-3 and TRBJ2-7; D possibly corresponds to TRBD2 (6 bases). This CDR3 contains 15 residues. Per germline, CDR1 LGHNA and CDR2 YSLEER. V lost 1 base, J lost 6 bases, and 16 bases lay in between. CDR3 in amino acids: CASSQGGGTSPEQYF. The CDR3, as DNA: TGCGCCAGCAGCCAAGGGGGCGGGACTTCTCCCGAGCAGTACTTC.

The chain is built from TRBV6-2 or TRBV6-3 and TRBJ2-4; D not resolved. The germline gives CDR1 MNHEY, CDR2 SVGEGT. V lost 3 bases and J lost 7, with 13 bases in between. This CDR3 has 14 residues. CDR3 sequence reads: CASSYTPGRNIQYF. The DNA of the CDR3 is TGTGCCAGCAGTTATACCCCAGGAAGGAACATTCAGTACTTC.